This paragraph covers one TCR beta chain sequence. Germline CDR1 SEHNR, CDR2 FQNEAQ (reference sequence). V was clipped by 2 bases and J by 10 bases; unmatched bases: 4. This CDR3 has 12 amino acids. These data belong to a study of blood T cell repertoires in COVID-19. Study overall: Italy, Spain and the United States were the sources of the convalescent and acute COVID-19 samples. From T cells, B-cell-depleted T cells, or PBMCs came the material, which was cDNA or gDNA.

Original analysis: Quantification of nucleated cells was approximated via reference gene primer amplification. Profiled with immunoSEQ multiplex PCR; TCRdb holds only in-frame clones, not every one. The V and J calls and clone size were taken over from that table, and D and trimming were inferred from the DNA. The sample includes 95,000 to 110,000 clones, roughly nine tenths of them seen just once. The TCR originated in a woman at least 80 years old in a cohort sampled during active COVID-19. Source material: peripheral blood. This chain uses TRBV7-9 with TRBJ1-1, with TRBD1 identical over 7 bases. The CDR3 bases are TGTGCCAGCAGCTTATACGCAGGGGGAGCTTTCTTT. Protein product: CASSLYAGGAFF.